A selection of T cell receptor beta chains follows, all from one sample in a study of post-analysis software for immune sequencing data. In TCRdb, the PCR reads were re-called with MiXCR into one record per CDR3 protein. This sample has around 400,000 distinct CDR3 sequences; less than 35% occur once, and the top ten carry around an eighth. What was sequenced was blood. Receptors originate from a girl between 5 and 17 years old with multiple sclerosis. The CDR3 runs from the conserved cysteine through the conserved F or W. The D gene is left open where the match is weak. Only some rows state a clone size, as once, few, many or a class for expanded clones.

j_gene	d_gene	v_gene	abundance	CDR3aa	CDR3nt
TRBJ2-1	TRBD2	TRBV12-3/TRBV12-4	few	CASSLRIAGGNEQFF	TGTGCCAGCAGTTTACGGATAGCGGGGGGCAATGAGCAGTTCTTC
TRBJ2-7	TRBD1	TRBV6-1	few	CASREDRGFYEQYF	TGTGCCAGCAGAGAGGACAGGGGGTTCTACGAGCAGTACTTC
TRBJ1-1	-	TRBV7-8	few	CASSLFGGSQNTEAFF	TGTGCCAGCAGCTTATTCGGGGGCAGCCAGAACACTGAAGCTTTCTTT
TRBJ1-2	TRBD1	TRBV27	few	CASSYSGGTIYGYTF	TGTGCCAGCAGTTACTCAGGGGGCACCATCTATGGCTACACCTTC
TRBJ1-1	-	TRBV29-1	few	CSVGDGWRETEAFF	TGCAGCGTTGGGGACGGGTGGAGAGAAACTGAAGCTTTCTTT
TRBJ2-1	TRBD2	TRBV6-2/TRBV6-3	few	CASTGYRGGRNEQFF	TGTGCCAGCACCGGCTATCGGGGGGGCCGGAATGAGCAGTTCTTC
TRBJ2-3	TRBD1	TRBV12-3/TRBV12-4	-	CASNQGADTQYF	TGTGCCAGCAACCAGGGGGCAGATACGCAGTATTTT
TRBJ2-5	-	TRBV30	once	CAWSVGLAIKETQYF	TGTGCCTGGAGTGTAGGTCTAGCCATAAAAGAGACCCAGTACTTC
TRBJ2-2	-	TRBV28	-	CASSFRNTGELFF	TGTGCCAGCAGTTTCCGGAACACCGGGGAGCTGTTTTTT
TRBJ1-2	-	TRBV11-2	-	CASSSIDHPTNYGYTF	TGTGCCAGCAGCTCGATCGACCACCCCACAAACTATGGCTACACCTTC
TRBJ2-7	TRBD2	TRBV29-1	few	CSVEDHREGYEQYF	TGCAGCGTTGAAGATCACCGGGAGGGATACGAGCAGTACTTC
TRBJ2-7	TRBD2	TRBV5-1	few	CASTWGPSGEDSSYEQYF	TGCGCCAGCACCTGGGGCCCCAGCGGGGAAGATAGCTCCTACGAGCAGTACTTC
TRBJ2-3	-	TRBV5-1	-	CASSEPRERTDTQYF	TGCGCCAGCAGCGAACCGAGGGAGAGGACAGATACGCAGTATTTT
TRBJ1-5	-	TRBV7-9	-	CASSPAGTLNQPQHF	TGTGCCAGCAGTCCTGCCGGGACACTGAATCAGCCCCAGCATTTT
TRBJ1-1	-	TRBV6-5	few	CASQGGGEAFF	TGTGCCAGCCAGGGCGGGGGTGAAGCTTTCTTT
TRBJ2-3	TRBD1	TRBV7-3	many	CASSLQGADTQYF	TGTGCCAGCTCTCTCCAGGGGGCAGATACGCAGTATTTT
TRBJ1-1	-	TRBV4-2	-	CASSQEMYTEAFF	TGTGCCAGCAGCCAAGAGATGTACACTGAAGCTTTCTTT
TRBJ1-4	TRBD1	TRBV4-2	-	CASSQDAGQGNEKLFF	TGTGCCAGCAGCCAAGATGCGGGACAGGGTAATGAAAAACTGTTTTTT
TRBJ2-1	-	TRBV5-1	-	CASSFQQETQFF	TGCGCCAGCAGCTTTCAGCAAGAGACCCAGTTCTTC
TRBJ2-7	-	TRBV7-8	-	CASSARDGLGEQYF	TGTGCCAGCAGCGCCCGGGACGGCCTGGGCGAGCAGTACTTC
TRBJ1-2	TRBD1	TRBV5-5	-	CASSLAPRQGAYGYTF	TGTGCCAGCAGCTTGGCCCCCCGACAGGGGGCCTATGGCTACACCTTC
TRBJ1-5	TRBD1	TRBV6-5	few	CAVGRRRGQNQPQHF	TGTGCCGTTGGACGTCGCAGGGGGCAGAATCAGCCCCAGCATTTT
TRBJ2-1	TRBD2	TRBV7-3	-	CASSSGTSGFNEQFF	TGTGCCAGCAGCTCCGGGACTAGCGGGTTTAATGAGCAGTTCTTC
TRBJ2-5	-	TRBV4-1	-	CASSQRTGQRSQETQYF	TGCGCCAGCAGCCAAAGAACGGGTCAGAGGAGTCAAGAGACCCAGTACTTC
TRBJ1-2	-	TRBV20-1	few	CSARDPRQTLRYGYTF	TGCAGTGCTAGAGATCCCCGACAGACACTTCGGTATGGCTACACCTTC